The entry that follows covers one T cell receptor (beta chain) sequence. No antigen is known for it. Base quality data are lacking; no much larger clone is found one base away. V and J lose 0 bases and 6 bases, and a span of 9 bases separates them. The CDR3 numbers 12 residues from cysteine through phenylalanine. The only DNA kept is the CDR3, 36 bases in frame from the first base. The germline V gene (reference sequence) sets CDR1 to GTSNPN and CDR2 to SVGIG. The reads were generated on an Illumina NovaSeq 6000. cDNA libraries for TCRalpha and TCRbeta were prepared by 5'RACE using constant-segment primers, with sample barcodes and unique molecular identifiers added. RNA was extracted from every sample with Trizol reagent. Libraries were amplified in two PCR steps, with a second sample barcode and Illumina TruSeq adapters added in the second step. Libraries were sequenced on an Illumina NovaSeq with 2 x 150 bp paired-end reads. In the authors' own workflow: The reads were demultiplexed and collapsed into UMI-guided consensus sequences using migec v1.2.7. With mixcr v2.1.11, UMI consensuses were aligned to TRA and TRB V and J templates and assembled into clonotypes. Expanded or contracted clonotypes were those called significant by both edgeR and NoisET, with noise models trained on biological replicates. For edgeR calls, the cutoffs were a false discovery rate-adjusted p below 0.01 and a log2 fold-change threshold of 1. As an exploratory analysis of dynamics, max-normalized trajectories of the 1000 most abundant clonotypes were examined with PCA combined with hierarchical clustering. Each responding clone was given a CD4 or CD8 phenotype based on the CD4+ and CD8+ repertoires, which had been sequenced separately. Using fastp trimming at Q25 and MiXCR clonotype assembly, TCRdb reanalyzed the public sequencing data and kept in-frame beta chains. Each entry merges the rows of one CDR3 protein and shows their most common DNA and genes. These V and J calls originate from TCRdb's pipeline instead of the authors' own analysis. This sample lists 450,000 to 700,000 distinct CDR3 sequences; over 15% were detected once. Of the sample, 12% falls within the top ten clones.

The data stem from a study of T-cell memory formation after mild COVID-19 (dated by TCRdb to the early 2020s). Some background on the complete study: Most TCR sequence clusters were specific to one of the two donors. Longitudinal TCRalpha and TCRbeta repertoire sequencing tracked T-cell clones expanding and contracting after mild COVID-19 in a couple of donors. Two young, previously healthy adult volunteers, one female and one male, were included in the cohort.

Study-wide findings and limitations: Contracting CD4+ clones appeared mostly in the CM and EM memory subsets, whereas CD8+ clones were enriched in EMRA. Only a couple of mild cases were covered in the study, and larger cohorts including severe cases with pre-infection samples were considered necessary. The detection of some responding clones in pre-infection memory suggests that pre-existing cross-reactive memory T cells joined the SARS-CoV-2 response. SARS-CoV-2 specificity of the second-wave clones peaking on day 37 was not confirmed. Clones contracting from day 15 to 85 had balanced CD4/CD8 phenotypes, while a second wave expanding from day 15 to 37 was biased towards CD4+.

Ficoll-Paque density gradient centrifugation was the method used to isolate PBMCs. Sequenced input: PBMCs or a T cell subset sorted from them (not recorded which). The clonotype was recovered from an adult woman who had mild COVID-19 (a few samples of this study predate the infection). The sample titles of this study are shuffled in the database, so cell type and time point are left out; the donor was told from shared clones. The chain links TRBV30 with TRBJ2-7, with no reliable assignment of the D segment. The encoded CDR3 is CAWSVLLGEQYF. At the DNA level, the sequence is TGTGCCTGGAGTGTACTTCTCGGCGAGCAGTACTTC.